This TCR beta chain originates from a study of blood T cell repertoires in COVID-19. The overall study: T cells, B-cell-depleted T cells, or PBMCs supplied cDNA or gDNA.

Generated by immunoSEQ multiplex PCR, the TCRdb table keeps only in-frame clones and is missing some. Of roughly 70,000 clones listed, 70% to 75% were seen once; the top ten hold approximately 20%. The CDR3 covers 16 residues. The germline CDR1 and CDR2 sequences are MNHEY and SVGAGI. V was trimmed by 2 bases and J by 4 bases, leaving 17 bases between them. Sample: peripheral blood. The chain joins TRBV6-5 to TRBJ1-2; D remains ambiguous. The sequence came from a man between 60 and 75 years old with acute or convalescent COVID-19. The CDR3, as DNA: TGTGCCAGCAGTTACCGCGACTACAGTGCCTCCTATGGCTACACCTTC. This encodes CASSYRDYSASYGYTF.